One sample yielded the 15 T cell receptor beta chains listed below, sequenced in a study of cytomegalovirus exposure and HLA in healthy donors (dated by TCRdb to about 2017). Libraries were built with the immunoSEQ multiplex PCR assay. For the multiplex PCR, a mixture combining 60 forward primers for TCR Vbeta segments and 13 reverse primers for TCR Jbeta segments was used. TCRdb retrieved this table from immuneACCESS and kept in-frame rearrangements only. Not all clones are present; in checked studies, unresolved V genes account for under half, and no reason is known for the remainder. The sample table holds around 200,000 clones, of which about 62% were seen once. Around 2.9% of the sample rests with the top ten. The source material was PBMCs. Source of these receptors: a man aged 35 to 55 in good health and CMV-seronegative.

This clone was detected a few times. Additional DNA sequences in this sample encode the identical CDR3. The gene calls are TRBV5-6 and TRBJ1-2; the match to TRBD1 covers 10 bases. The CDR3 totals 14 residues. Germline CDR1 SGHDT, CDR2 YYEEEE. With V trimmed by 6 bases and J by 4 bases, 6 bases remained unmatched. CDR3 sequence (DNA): TGTGCCAGCACCCGGACAGGGGGAGCCTATGGCTACACCTTC. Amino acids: CASTRTGGAYGYTF.

CDR3 nucleotide sequence: TGTGCCAGCAGCTTAGGAAGGGGGCGGAGTGGCAATCAGCCCCAGCATTTT. Protein product: CASSLGRGRSGNQPQHF. The chain links TRBV13 to TRBJ1-5, with 7 positions matching TRBD1. Germline CDR1 is PRHDT and CDR2 is FYEKMQ (reference sequence). J lost 2 bases, V lost 0 bases, and 7 bases had no gene match. The CDR3 is 17 residues long.

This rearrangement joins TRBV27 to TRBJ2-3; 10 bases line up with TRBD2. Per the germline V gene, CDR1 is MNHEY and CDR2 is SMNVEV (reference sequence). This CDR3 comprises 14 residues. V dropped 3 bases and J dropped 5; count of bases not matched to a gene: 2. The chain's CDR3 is CASSFGLAVDTQYF. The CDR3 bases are TGTGCCAGCAGTTTCGGACTAGCGGTAGATACGCAGTATTTT.

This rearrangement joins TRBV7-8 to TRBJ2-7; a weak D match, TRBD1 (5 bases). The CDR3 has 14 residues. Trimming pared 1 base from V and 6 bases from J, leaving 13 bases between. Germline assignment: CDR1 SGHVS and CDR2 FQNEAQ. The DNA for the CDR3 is TGTGCCAGCAGCTTAGGACAGAGTCCCCTCGAGCAGTACTTC. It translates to CASSLGQSPLEQYF.

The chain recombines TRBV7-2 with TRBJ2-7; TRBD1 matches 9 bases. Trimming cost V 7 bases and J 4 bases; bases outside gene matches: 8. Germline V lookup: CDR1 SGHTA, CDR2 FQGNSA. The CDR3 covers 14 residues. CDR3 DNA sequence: TGTGCCAGCACCCCCGGGACAGGGATATACGAGCAGTACTTC. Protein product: CASTPGTGIYEQYF.

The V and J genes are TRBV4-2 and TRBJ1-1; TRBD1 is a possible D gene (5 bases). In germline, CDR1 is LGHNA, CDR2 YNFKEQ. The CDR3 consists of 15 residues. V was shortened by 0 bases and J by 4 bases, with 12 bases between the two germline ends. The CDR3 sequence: CASSQEGGATTEAFF. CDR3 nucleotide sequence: TGTGCCAGCAGCCAAGAAGGAGGGGCCACCACTGAAGCTTTCTTT.

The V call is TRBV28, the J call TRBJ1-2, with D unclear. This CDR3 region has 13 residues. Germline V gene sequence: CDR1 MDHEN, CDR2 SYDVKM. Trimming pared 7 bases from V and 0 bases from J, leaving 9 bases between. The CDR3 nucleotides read TGTGCCAGCAACCCGGGATCTAACTATGGCTACACCTTC. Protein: CASNPGSNYGYTF.

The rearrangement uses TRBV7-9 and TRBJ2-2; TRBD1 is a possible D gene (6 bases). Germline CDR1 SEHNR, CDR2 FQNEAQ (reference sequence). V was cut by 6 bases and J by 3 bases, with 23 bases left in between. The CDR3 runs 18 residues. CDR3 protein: CASRGAQGRSSDTGELFF. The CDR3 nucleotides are TGTGCCAGCAGGGGGGCACAGGGAAGGAGTTCGGACACCGGGGAGCTGTTTTTT.

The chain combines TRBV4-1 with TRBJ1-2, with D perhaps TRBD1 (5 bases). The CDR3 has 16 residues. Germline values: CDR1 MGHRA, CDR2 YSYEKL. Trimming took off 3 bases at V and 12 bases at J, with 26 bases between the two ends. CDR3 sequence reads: CASSQGGSGGRIDNTF. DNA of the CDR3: TGCGCCAGCAGCCAGGGGGGTTCGGGGGGAAGGATTGACAACACCTTC.

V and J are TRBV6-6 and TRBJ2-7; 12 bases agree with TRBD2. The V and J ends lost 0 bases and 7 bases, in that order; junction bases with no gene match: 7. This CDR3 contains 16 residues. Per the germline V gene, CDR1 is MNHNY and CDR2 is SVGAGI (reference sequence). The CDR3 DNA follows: TGTGCCAGCAGTTACTCGAAGACTAGCGGGGGTCAAGAGCAGTACTTC. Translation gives CASSYSKTSGGQEQYF.

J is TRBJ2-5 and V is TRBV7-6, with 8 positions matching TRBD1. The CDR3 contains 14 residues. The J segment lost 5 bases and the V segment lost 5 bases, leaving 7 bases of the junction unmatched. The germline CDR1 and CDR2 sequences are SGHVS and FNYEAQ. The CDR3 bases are TGTGCCAGCAGCACCCGGACAGGGTACGAGACCCAGTACTTC. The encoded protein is CASSTRTGYETQYF.

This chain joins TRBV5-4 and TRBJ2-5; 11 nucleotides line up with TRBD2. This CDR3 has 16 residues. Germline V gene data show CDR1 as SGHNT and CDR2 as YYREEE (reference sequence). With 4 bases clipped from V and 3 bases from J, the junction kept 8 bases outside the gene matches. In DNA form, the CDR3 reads TGTGCCAGCAGCCTCCCGACTAGCGGGAAAGAAGAGACCCAGTACTTC. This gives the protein CASSLPTSGKEETQYF.

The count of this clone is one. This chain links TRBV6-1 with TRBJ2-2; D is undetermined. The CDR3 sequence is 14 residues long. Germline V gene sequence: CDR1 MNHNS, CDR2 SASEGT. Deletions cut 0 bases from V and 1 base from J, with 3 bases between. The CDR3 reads CASSEARNTGELFF. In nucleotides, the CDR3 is TGTGCCAGCAGTGAAGCGCGGAACACCGGGGAGCTGTTTTTT.

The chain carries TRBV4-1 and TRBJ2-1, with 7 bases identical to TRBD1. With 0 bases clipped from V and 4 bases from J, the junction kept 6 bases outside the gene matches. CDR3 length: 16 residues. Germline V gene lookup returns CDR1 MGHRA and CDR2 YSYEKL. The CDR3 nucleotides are TGCGCCAGCAGCCAAGATTGGGCAGGGGGATACAATGAGCAGTTCTTC. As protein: CASSQDWAGGYNEQFF.

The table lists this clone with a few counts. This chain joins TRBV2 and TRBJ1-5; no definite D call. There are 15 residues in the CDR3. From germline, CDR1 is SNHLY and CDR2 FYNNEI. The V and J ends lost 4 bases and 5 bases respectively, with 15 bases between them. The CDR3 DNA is TGTGCCAGCAGTGGACGACGTCAGGCCGATCAGCCCCAGCATTTT. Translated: CASSGRRQADQPQHF.